A selection of T cell receptor beta chains follows, all from one sample in a study of blood T cell repertoires in COVID-19. Assay used: immunoSEQ multiplex PCR; TCRdb lists only in-frame clones, some missing. The table shows over 200,000 clones, with more than 70% occurring only once. Sequences were obtained from peripheral blood. The receptor source for this set is a man at least 80 years old with acute or convalescent COVID-19. Both conserved end residues are part of each CDR3. D genes are given only for firm matches. Clone size, where shown, is once, few, many, or a class for clones that have expanded.

D gene,V gene,clone size,J gene,CDR3 protein,CDR3 DNA
-,TRBV12-3/TRBV12-4,-,TRBJ2-3,CASSLGLDTQYF,TGTGCCAGCAGTTTGGGACTAGATACGCAGTATTTT
TRBD2,TRBV6-5,-,TRBJ2-1,CASRSLAGGNEQFF,TGTGCCAGCAGGTCTCTAGCGGGAGGTAATGAGCAGTTCTTC
TRBD1,TRBV7-9,-,TRBJ1-2,CASSSPGTDYGYTF,TGTGCCAGCAGCTCCCCCGGGACAGACTATGGCTACACCTTC
-,TRBV27,-,TRBJ2-2,CASSLSRRGTGELFF,TGTGCCAGCAGTTTATCACGTAGAGGGACCGGGGAGCTGTTTTTT
TRBD1,TRBV5-1,-,TRBJ2-7,CASSWGPDRGQREQYF,TGCGCCAGCAGCTGGGGTCCCGACAGGGGGCAAAGAGAGCAGTACTTC
TRBD1,TRBV10-1,few,TRBJ2-1,CASRPGQGESNEQFF,TGCGCCAGCAGGCCGGGACAGGGGGAAAGCAATGAGCAGTTCTTC
-,TRBV15,-,TRBJ1-3,CATSRAPGHPGNTIYF,TGTGCCACCAGCAGAGCCCCCGGACACCCTGGAAACACCATATATTTT
-,TRBV5-1,many,TRBJ2-7,CASSLGFSYSSYEQYF,TGCGCCAGCAGCTTGGGGTTTAGTTACAGTTCCTACGAGCAGTACTTC
-,TRBV12-5,-,TRBJ1-5,CASGLGPQGQYSNQPQHF,TGTGCTAGTGGTTTGGGACCCCAGGGGCAATATAGCAATCAGCCCCAGCATTTT
TRBD2,TRBV5-4,-,TRBJ2-1,CASSAGTSGRATNEQFF,TGTGCCAGCAGCGCCGGGACTAGCGGGAGGGCGACCAATGAGCAGTTCTTC
-,TRBV7-3,-,TRBJ2-1,CASSHNAGENEQFF,TGTGCCAGCAGCCATAACGCCGGAGAGAATGAGCAGTTCTTC
TRBD2,TRBV9,-,TRBJ2-7,CASSPGLASGGYEQYF,TGTGCCAGCAGCCCCGGATTAGCGTCGGGGGGCTACGAGCAGTACTTC
TRBD2,TRBV28,few,TRBJ2-7,CASSSTSGRNRYEQYF,TGTGCCAGCAGTTCAACTAGCGGGAGGAATAGGTACGAGCAGTACTTC
TRBD1,TRBV4-2,-,TRBJ1-2,CASRPDPGQGSHGYTF,TGTGCCAGCAGACCCGACCCGGGACAGGGGAGCCATGGCTACACCTTC
TRBD2,TRBV7-2,-,TRBJ2-4,CASSLAAAGGLAKNIQYF,TGTGCCAGCAGCTTAGCTGCAGCGGGGGGTTTAGCCAAAAACATTCAGTACTTC
TRBD1,TRBV28,-,TRBJ1-2,CASRGDSFYGYTF,TGTGCCAGCAGGGGGGACAGCTTCTATGGCTACACCTTC
-,TRBV7-2,-,TRBJ2-7,CASSSSILGVYEQYF,TGTGCCAGCAGCTCATCCATCCTCGGGGTGTACGAGCAGTACTTC
TRBD1,TRBV6-6,-,TRBJ1-3,CASSYKRDSVRNTIYF,TGTGCCAGCAGTTATAAGAGGGACAGCGTTAGAAACACCATATATTTT
TRBD1,TRBV28,-,TRBJ1-1,CASRATGGSSTEAFF,TGTGCCAGCAGGGCAACAGGGGGCAGTAGCACTGAAGCTTTCTTT
TRBD1,TRBV6-5,-,TRBJ2-3,CASKRGQGDTQYF,TGTGCCAGCAAGAGGGGACAGGGTGATACGCAGTATTTT
-,TRBV4-2,-,TRBJ2-7,CASSQEAQAVSYEQYF,TGTGCCAGCAGCCAAGAAGCCCAGGCCGTCTCCTACGAGCAGTACTTC
-,TRBV11-2,-,TRBJ1-1,CASSFGRSTEAFF,TGTGCCAGCAGCTTTGGGAGAAGCACTGAAGCTTTCTTT
-,TRBV7-9,-,TRBJ1-2,CASSLELYGYTF,TGTGCCAGCAGCTTAGAACTCTATGGCTACACCTTC
TRBD1,TRBV7-2,-,TRBJ2-2,CASSLGQGGTGELFF,TGTGCCAGCAGCTTAGGACAGGGTGGCACCGGGGAGCTGTTTTTT
-,TRBV5-4,few,TRBJ1-1,CASSLGRGVGDTEAFF,TGTGCCAGCAGCCTCGGGAGGGGAGTGGGGGATACTGAAGCTTTCTTT
TRBD1,TRBV20-1,-,TRBJ1-1,CSAQGDTEAFF,TGCAGTGCTCAGGGGGACACTGAAGCTTTCTTT
-,TRBV5-4,-,TRBJ2-7,CASSLSEGRFHEQYF,TGTGCCAGCAGCTTGTCGGAGGGCAGGTTCCACGAGCAGTACTTC
-,TRBV20-1,-,TRBJ2-7,CSASSRVAYEQYF,TGCAGTGCAAGTTCTAGGGTAGCGTACGAGCAGTACTTC
-,TRBV3-1/TRBV3-2,-,TRBJ1-3,CASSHPRGAGLTIYF,TGTGCCAGCAGCCATCCCCGGGGGGCCGGCCTCACCATATATTTT
TRBD1,TRBV20-1,-,TRBJ1-2,CSASMTGGGGYTF,TGCAGTGCTAGTATGACAGGGGGGGGAGGCTACACCTTC
-,TRBV30,-,TRBJ1-3,CAWSAGSGNTIYF,TGTGCCTGGAGTGCGGGGTCTGGAAACACCATATATTTT
TRBD1,TRBV3-1/TRBV3-2,-,TRBJ2-1,CASSLGQASSYNEQFF,TGTGCCAGCAGCCTCGGACAGGCCAGCTCCTACAATGAGCAGTTCTTC
TRBD2,TRBV7-3,-,TRBJ2-1,CASSQRGAGNEQFF,TGTGCCAGCAGCCAGCGGGGGGCTGGCAATGAGCAGTTCTTC
-,TRBV6-5,-,TRBJ2-3,CASSYQRPSTDTQYF,TGTGCCAGCAGTTACCAGCGGCCTAGCACAGATACGCAGTATTTT
-,TRBV7-8,-,TRBJ1-2,CASSLGQGSGYTF,TGTGCCAGCAGCTTAGGGCAGGGGAGCGGCTACACCTTC
TRBD2,TRBV7-2,-,TRBJ2-7,CASRLAGGLEQYF,TGTGCCAGCAGACTAGCGGGAGGGCTCGAGCAGTACTTC
TRBD2,TRBV11-2,-,TRBJ2-3,CASSSHISSGGEDTQYF,TGTGCCAGCAGCTCCCACATCTCTAGCGGGGGGGAGGATACGCAGTATTTT
TRBD2,TRBV7-2,once,TRBJ2-3,CASSFGGGFTDTQYF,TGTGCCAGCAGCTTTGGCGGGGGATTCACAGATACGCAGTATTTT
TRBD2,TRBV3-1/TRBV3-2,-,TRBJ2-7,CASSPGLAGAYEQYF,TGTGCCAGCAGCCCTGGACTAGCGGGGGCCTACGAGCAGTACTTC
-,TRBV10-3,-,TRBJ2-7,CAISDLQGKDYEQYF,TGTGCCATCAGTGACCTACAGGGTAAGGATTACGAGCAGTACTTC
TRBD1,TRBV5-1,once,TRBJ2-7,CASSWDSRTLTEQYF,TGCGCCAGCAGCTGGGACAGCCGAACTCTTACCGAGCAGTACTTC
TRBD1,TRBV9,-,TRBJ2-7,CASSAGQGRAYEQYF,TGTGCCAGCAGCGCCGGACAGGGCAGGGCATACGAGCAGTACTTC